Presented here are 9 T cell receptor beta chains from one specimen sequenced in a study of identical twins. MiXCR was run by TCRdb on the 5' RACE reads, yielding one entry per CDR3 protein. Of some 500,000 distinct CDR3 sequences listed, 9.6% were seen once; the top ten hold more than 2.5%. These sequences were also reported in another study, on yellow fever vaccine responses in identical twins.

Sample: PBMCs. The origin of the receptors is a woman under 30 in good health.

This clonotype turned up a few times. The J gene is TRBJ1-5, the V gene TRBV12-3 or TRBV12-4; a weak D match, TRBD1 (5 bases). V gave up 2 bases and J gave up 5 bases, with 13 bases separating them. This CDR3 has 15 amino acids. The CDR3: CASSLHRDGDQPQHF. CDR3 sequence (DNA): TGTGCCAGCAGTTTACACCGGGACGGGGATCAGCCCCAGCATTTT.

This clonotype was counted many times. The rearrangement joins TRBV20-1 to TRBJ2-7; tentative D call: TRBD2 (5 bases). Trimming took off 1 base at V and 2 bases at J, with 9 bases between the two ends. Germline V gives CDR1 DFQATT, CDR2 SNEGSKA (reference sequence). This CDR3 contains 13 residues. The CDR3 is CSARVRTPYEQYF. The CDR3 DNA is TGCAGTGCTAGAGTGCGGACTCCCTACGAGCAGTACTTC.

In its sample, this clonotype was seen many times. V gene TRBV29-1 combines with J gene TRBJ2-7, with 13 nucleotides matching TRBD2. The CDR3 loop spans 15 amino acids. The germline V gene encodes CDR1 SQVTM and CDR2 ANQGSEA. Germline trimming cut 4 bases from V and 6 bases from J; bases unmatched to any gene: 9. CDR3 sequence: CSVGLAGGYYVEQYF. The CDR3 DNA reads as TGCAGCGTTGGACTAGCGGGGGGCTACTACGTCGAGCAGTACTTC.

This clonotype was seen more than once but under ten times. The chain is built from TRBV5-5 and TRBJ2-2; no clear D gene. Germline values: CDR1 SGHKS, CDR2 YYEKEE (reference sequence). Trimming took 4 bases from V and 8 from J, leaving 12 bases between them. The length of the CDR3 is 13 residues. For the CDR3, the DNA is TGTGCCAGCAGCCCGGACCCAACTGGGGAGCTGTTTTTT. Its protein is CASSPDPTGELFF. Based on the CDR3 plus reference TRBV5-5 and TRBJ2-2, the full variable domain is DAGVTQSPTHLIKTRGQQVTLRCSPISGHKSVSWYQQVLGQGPQFIFQYYEKEERGRGNFPDRFSARQFPNYSSELNVNALLLGDSALYLCASSPDPTGELFFGEGSRLTVL.

There are a few counts of this clonotype. The chain carries TRBV29-1 and TRBJ2-2, with D uncertain. Trimming left V 0 bases short and J 1 base short, with 9 bases between. Germline V lookup: CDR1 SQVTM, CDR2 ANQGSEA. The CDR3 length is 15 residues. The CDR3 DNA sequence: TGCAGCGTTGAAGATCCCAGCCTGAACACCGGGGAGCTGTTTTTT. This gives the protein CSVEDPSLNTGELFF.

The chain is built from TRBV9 and TRBJ2-7; maybe TRBD2 (6 bases). V was trimmed by 3 bases and J by 7 bases, leaving 8 bases between them. Per germline, CDR1 SGDLS and CDR2 YYNGEE. This CDR3 has 11 amino acids. CDR3 in DNA: TGTGCCAGCAGCGCCCGGGGGGAGCAGTACTTC. It is translated as CASSARGEQYF.

The chain has TRBV10-3 and TRBJ2-3; 8 bases map to TRBD2. The CDR3 covers 14 residues. Germline V CDR1 and CDR2: ENHRY, SYGVKD. Trimming removed 8 bases from V and 0 bases from J; junction bases left unmatched: 4. CDR3 in DNA: TGTGCCATCCGGGGGGGCTCGAGCACAGATACGCAGTATTTT. Translated, it gives CAIRGGSSTDTQYF.

This clonotype was seen many times. The rearrangement joins TRBV20-1 to TRBJ2-5; the match to TRBD2 covers 14 bases. The CDR3 runs 17 residues. The V gene end was trimmed by 0 bases and the J gene end by 3 bases; junction bases not matched to a gene: 6. Germline CDR1 and CDR2: DFQATT and SNEGSKA (reference sequence). The CDR3 spells CSARDFRLAGGKETQYF. In DNA form, the CDR3 reads TGCAGTGCTAGAGATTTTAGACTAGCGGGAGGGAAAGAGACCCAGTACTTC.

This clonotype was observed a handful of times. The chain combines TRBV6-5 with TRBJ2-3; D is unclear. V lost 0 bases and J lost 4, with 17 bases in between. Germline V gives CDR1 MNHEY, CDR2 SVGAGI. The length of the CDR3 is 17 residues. This CDR3 reads CASSYSKDPRTADTQYF. CDR3 DNA: TGTGCCAGCAGTTACTCGAAAGACCCCCGGACCGCAGATACGCAGTATTTT.